One T cell receptor beta chain is described in this entry. These data come from a study of blood T cell repertoires in COVID-19. This study enrolled people aged about 18 to 100 from about two dozen US geographic areas. Participants' own reports of clinical history determined their cohort assignment. In the source study's methods: Using reference gene primer amplification, nucleated cell counts were estimated. Here immunoSEQ multiplex PCR was the method, and the copy in TCRdb shows in-frame clones only, minus some. V and J calls and clone size are given by that table; D and trimming were obtained from the DNA. The repertoire holds under 300,000 clones, with 91% as singletons. The sequence was obtained from a human donor in a cohort exposed to, infected with or recovered from COVID-19 (not recorded which). The donor label of this sample is uncertain. Material: PBMCs or T cells enriched from blood (not recorded which).

CDR3 sequence reads: CASSQPWPDSNQETQYF. The CDR3 DNA is TGTGCCAGCAGCCAACCCTGGCCGGACAGCAACCAAGAGACCCAGTACTTC. This rearrangement joins TRBV14 to TRBJ2-5; D is possibly TRBD1 (6 bases). CDR1 SGHDN and CDR2 FVKESK come from the germline V gene. The CDR3 totals 17 residues. Trimming took 2 bases from V and 0 from J, leaving 16 bases between them.